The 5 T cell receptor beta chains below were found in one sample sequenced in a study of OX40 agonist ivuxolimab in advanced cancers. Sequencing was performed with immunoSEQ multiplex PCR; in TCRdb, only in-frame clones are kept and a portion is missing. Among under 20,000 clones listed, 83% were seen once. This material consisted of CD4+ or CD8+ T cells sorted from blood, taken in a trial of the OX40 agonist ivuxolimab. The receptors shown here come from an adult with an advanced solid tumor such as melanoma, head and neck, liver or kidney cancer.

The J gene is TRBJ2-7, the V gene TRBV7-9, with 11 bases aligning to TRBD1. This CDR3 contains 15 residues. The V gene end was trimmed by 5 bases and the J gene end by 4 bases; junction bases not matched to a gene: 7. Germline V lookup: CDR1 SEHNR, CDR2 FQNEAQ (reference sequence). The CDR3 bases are TGTGCCAGCAGCCATTCCGGGACAGGGGGTTACGAGCAGTACTTC. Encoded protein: CASSHSGTGGYEQYF.

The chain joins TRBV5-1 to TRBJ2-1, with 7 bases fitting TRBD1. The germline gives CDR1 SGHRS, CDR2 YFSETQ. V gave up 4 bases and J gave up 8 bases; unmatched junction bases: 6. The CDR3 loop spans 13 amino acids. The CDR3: CASSDLQGYEQFF. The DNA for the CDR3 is TGCGCCAGCAGCGACTTACAGGGGTATGAGCAGTTCTTC.

The CDR3 sequence is CASSVGQGWTEAFF. Here the CDR3 DNA reads TGTGCCAGCAGTGTCGGACAGGGCTGGACTGAAGCTTTCTTT. The chain joins TRBV6-1 to TRBJ1-1; TRBD1 agrees at 8 bases. Germline CDR1 MNHNS, CDR2 SASEGT. The CDR3 totals 14 residues. Germline trimming cut 4 bases from V and 5 bases from J; bases unmatched to any gene: 6.

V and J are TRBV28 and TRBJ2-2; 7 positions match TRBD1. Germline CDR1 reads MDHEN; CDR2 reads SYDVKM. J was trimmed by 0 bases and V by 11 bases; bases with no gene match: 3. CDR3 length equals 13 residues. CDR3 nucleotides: TGTGCCCAGGGGGATCCGAACACCGGGGAGCTGTTTTTT. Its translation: CAQGDPNTGELFF. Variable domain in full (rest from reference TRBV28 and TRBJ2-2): DVKVTQSSRYLVKRTGEKVFLECVQDMDHENMFWYRQDPGLGLRLIYFSYDVKMKEKGDIPEGYSVSREKKERFSLILESASTNQTSMYLCAQGDPNTGELFFGEGSRLTVL.

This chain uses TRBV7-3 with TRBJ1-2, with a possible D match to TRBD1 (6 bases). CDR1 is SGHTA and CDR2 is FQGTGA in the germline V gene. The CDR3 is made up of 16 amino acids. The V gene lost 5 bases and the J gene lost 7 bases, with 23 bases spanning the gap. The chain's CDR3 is CASSTHRQDSTIGYTF. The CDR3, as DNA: TGTGCCAGCAGCACTCATAGACAGGATTCGACGATTGGCTACACCTTC.